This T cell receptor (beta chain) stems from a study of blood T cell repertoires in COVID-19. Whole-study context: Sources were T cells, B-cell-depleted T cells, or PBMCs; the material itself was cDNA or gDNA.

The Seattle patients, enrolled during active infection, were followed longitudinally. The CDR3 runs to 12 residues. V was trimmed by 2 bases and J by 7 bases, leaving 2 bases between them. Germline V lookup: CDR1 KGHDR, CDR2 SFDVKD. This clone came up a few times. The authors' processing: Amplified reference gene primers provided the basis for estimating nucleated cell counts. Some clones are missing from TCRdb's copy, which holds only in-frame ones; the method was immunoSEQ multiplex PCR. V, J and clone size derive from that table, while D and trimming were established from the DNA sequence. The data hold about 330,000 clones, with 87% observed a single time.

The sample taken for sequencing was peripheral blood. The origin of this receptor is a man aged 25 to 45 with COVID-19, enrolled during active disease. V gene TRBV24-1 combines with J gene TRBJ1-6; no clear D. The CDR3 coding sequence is TGTGCCACCAGTGATTCGAATTCACCCCTCCACTTT. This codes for CATSDSNSPLHF.